This is a list of T cell receptor beta chains from one sample in a study of shared clonotypes between healthy human individuals. The data were produced by immunoSEQ multiplex PCR, yet TCRdb's version contains in-frame clones alone and is incomplete. The sample shows about 660,000 clones, about 74% of them seen only once. Sequencing used memory CD4+ T cells sorted from blood. These receptors were obtained from a young woman in good health. Both conserved end residues are part of each CDR3. The D gene is left open where the match is weak. The size of a clone is reported for some rows only, either as once, few or many, or as a class for expanded clones.

TRBD1 | TRBJ2-2 | TRBV7-9 | - | TGTGCCAGCAGCTCCGGACAGGGGATGAACACCGGGGAGCTGTTTTTT | CASSSGQGMNTGELFF
TRBD2 | TRBJ2-1 | TRBV11-2 | many | TGTGCCAGCAGCTTAGTCGCGGGAGGCTCCTACAATGAGCAGTTCTTC | CASSLVAGGSYNEQFF
TRBD2 | TRBJ2-2 | TRBV11-2 | few | TGTGCCAGCAGTCTAGCGGGGACCGGGGAGCTGTTTTTT | CASSLAGTGELFF
TRBD1 | TRBJ2-6 | TRBV2 | - | TGTGCCAGCAGCGGGACAGGGGGACCTGGGGCCAACGTCCTGACTTTC | CASSGTGGPGANVLTF
- | TRBJ1-2 | TRBV6-1 | - | TGTGCCAGCAGTCCGGCAGGGTCGCATGGCTACACCTTC | CASSPAGSHGYTF
- | TRBJ1-1 | TRBV18 | - | TGTGCCAGCTCACTTCAAGGGTCCGGAGCTTTCTTT | CASSLQGSGAFF
- | TRBJ2-1 | TRBV15 | once | TGTGCCACCAGCAGTCCGCCCCCGGGATCGGCGGTAGGGGAGCAGTTCTTC | CATSSPPPGSAVGEQFF
- | TRBJ2-2 | TRBV7-6 | - | TGTGCCAGCAGCTTATCGTCAGGGGTAACCGGGGAGCTGTTTTTT | CASSLSSGVTGELFF
- | TRBJ1-1 | TRBV5-1 | many | TGCGCCAGCAGCTTCGGGACTCTCGGGACTGAAGCTTTCTTT | CASSFGTLGTEAFF
- | TRBJ2-5 | TRBV5-1 | - | TGCGCCAGCAGCTTGGTTCTACTTCAAGAGACCCAGTACTTC | CASSLVLLQETQYF
- | TRBJ1-1 | TRBV7-3 | few | TGTGCCAGCAGCTTCGGCAGGAACACTGAAGCTTTCTTT | CASSFGRNTEAFF
- | TRBJ2-1 | TRBV20-1 | - | TGCAGTGCTAAGCTGGCAAGAATGTTCTTC | CSAKLARMFF
- | TRBJ2-7 | TRBV5-1 | - | TGCGCCAGCAGCACATGGCCCGGGGCACACTACGAGCAGTACTTC | CASSTWPGAHYEQYF
TRBD2 | TRBJ2-1 | TRBV7-2 | few | TGTGCCAGCAGCTTAGTGGATAAGATAGCACCGGGGGGGTTCTTC | CASSLVDKIAPGGFF
- | TRBJ2-7 | TRBV9 | - | TGTGCCAGCAGCGTAGCGGGGGTCGCCTACGAGCAGTACTTC | CASSVAGVAYEQYF
TRBD1 | TRBJ2-7 | TRBV5-1 | - | TGCGCCAGCAGTTGGGTCACCGGGACAGGGGCCGAGCAGTACTTC | CASSWVTGTGAEQYF
- | TRBJ1-1 | TRBV6-6 | - | TGTGCCAGCAGTTACAGGGGTAACACTGAAGCTTTCTTT | CASSYRGNTEAFF
- | TRBJ1-1 | TRBV28 | few | TGTGCCAGCAGTTTACGAAAGCTGGGCACTGAAGCTTTCTTT | CASSLRKLGTEAFF
- | TRBJ1-2 | TRBV28 | - | TGTGCCAGCAGTCCGCGAGGACAGATCAACTATGGCTACACCTTC | CASSPRGQINYGYTF
- | TRBJ2-6 | TRBV29-1 | - | TGCAGCGTTGCCCAGGGCCGTTCTGGGGCCAACGTCCTGACTTTC | CSVAQGRSGANVLTF